This T cell receptor beta chain was documented in a study of shared clonotypes between healthy human individuals. General observations from the study: Blood was the sole source, and tissue repertoires probably differ.

In the case of this clone: Its antigen is currently unknown. This CDR3 is also generated by other DNA sequences in the sample.

CDR3 length: 13 residues. The germline gives CDR1 MGHRA, CDR2 YSYEKL. Deletions cut 0 bases from V and 6 bases from J, with 6 bases between. Naive CD8 cells comprised CD45RO-negative, CCR7-positively selected cells, excluding terminally differentiated effector memory CD45RA+ cells. Method: immunoSEQ multiplex PCR; TCRdb's copy keeps in-frame clones and lacks some. The sample yields about 680,000 clones, about 91% seen once. The V and J genes are TRBV4-1 and TRBJ1-5, with D unclear. The TCR originated in a man in his thirties or forties in good health. Sequenced input: naive CD8+ T cells sorted from blood. The CDR3 coding sequence is TGCGCCAGCAGCCAAGACGAGGGTCAGCCCCAGCATTTT. This gives the protein CASSQDEGQPQHF.